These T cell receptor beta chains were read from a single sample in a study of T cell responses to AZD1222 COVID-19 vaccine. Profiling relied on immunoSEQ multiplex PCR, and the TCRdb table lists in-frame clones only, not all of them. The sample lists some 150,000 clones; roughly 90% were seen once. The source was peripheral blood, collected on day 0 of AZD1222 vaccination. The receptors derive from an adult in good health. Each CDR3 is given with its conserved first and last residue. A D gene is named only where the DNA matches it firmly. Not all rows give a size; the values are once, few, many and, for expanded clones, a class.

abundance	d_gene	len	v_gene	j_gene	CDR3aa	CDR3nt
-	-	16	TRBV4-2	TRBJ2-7	CASRPPGAPIQHEQYF	TGTGCCAGCAGACCACCTGGCGCTCCCATCCAACACGAGCAGTACTTC
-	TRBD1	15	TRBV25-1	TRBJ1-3	CASFGTAHSGNTIYF	TGTGCCAGCTTCGGGACAGCCCACTCTGGAAACACCATATATTTT
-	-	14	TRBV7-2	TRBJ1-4	CASSLTRGPEKLFF	TGTGCCAGCAGCTTAACAAGGGGCCCCGAAAAACTGTTTTTT
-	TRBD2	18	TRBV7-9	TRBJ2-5	CASSSGRGRLAGGETQYF	TGTGCCAGCAGCTCAGGGAGAGGGCGACTAGCGGGGGGAGAGACCCAGTACTTC
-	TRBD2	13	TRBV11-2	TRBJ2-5	CASSPGGAETQYF	TGTGCCAGCAGCCCGGGGGGGGCGGAGACCCAGTACTTC
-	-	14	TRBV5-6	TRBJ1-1	CASSHRHLNTEAFF	TGTGCCAGCAGCCACCGACACTTGAACACTGAAGCTTTCTTT
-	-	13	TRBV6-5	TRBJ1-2	CASTDGDGYGYTF	TGTGCCAGCACCGACGGGGACGGCTATGGCTACACCTTC
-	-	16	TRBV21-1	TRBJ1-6	CASSNPNLAYNSPLHF	TGTGCCAGCAGCAACCCTAACTTGGCCTATAATTCACCCCTCCACTTT
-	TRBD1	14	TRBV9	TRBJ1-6	CASSATGGRSPLHF	TGTGCCAGCAGCGCCACAGGGGGCAGGTCACCCCTCCACTTT
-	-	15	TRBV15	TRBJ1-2	CATSRDRYGNYGYTF	TGTGCCACCAGCAGAGACAGGTACGGAAACTATGGCTACACCTTC
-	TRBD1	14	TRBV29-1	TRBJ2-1	CSVDLGRGLNEQFF	TGCAGCGTTGATTTGGGCAGGGGGCTCAATGAGCAGTTCTTC
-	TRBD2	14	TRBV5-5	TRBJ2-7	CASRMTSVTYEQYF	TGTGCCAGCAGGATGACTAGCGTAACCTACGAGCAGTACTTC
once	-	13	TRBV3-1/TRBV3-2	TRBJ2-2	CASSLSRTGELFF	TGTGCCAGCAGCCTCAGCCGGACCGGGGAGCTGTTTTTT
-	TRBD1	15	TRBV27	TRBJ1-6	CASSLGQVYNSPLHF	TGTGCCAGCAGTTTAGGACAGGTCTATAATTCACCCCTCCACTTT
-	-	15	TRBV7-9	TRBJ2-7	CASSRNDIRAYEQYF	TGTGCCAGCAGCCGGAATGACATACGAGCCTACGAGCAGTACTTC
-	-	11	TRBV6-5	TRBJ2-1	CASIRANEQFF	TGTGCCAGCATCAGAGCGAATGAGCAGTTCTTC
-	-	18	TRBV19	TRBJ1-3	CASSITRGTAVPGNTIYF	TGTGCCAGTAGTATAACCCGTGGGACCGCGGTACCGGGAAACACCATATATTTT
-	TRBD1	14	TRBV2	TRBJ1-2	CASSDTTGSSGYTF	TGTGCCAGCAGTGACACGACAGGGAGTAGTGGCTACACCTTC
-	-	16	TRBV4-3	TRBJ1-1	CASSQEWAGFDTEAFF	TGCGCCAGCAGCCAAGAATGGGCAGGTTTTGACACTGAAGCTTTCTTT
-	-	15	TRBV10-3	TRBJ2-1	CAITREGRFGNEQFF	TGTGCCATCACCCGAGAGGGCCGATTCGGGAATGAGCAGTTCTTC
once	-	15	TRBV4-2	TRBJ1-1	CASSQDEGRNTEAFF	TGTGCCAGCAGCCAAGATGAGGGGCGGAACACTGAAGCTTTCTTT
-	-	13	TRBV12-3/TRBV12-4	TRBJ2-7	CASSFERSYEQYF	TGTGCCAGCAGTTTCGAGAGGTCCTACGAGCAGTACTTC
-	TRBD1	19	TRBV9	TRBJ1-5	CASSLKGLGQLLFNQPQHF	TGTGCCAGCAGCCTGAAGGGTTTGGGACAGTTACTATTCAATCAGCCCCAGCATTTT
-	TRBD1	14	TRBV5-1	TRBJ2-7	CASSPTRTGREQYF	TGCGCCAGCAGCCCCACCCGGACAGGACGTGAGCAGTACTTC
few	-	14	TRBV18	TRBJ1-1	CASSPTASNTEAFF	TGTGCCAGCTCACCAACGGCCTCGAACACTGAAGCTTTCTTT
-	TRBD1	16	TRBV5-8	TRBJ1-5	CASSWGDRGPGGPQHF	TGTGCCAGCAGCTGGGGGGACAGGGGCCCTGGTGGGCCCCAGCATTTT
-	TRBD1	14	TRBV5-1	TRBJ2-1	CASSSGQGFNEQFF	TGCGCCAGCAGCTCGGGACAGGGGTTCAATGAGCAGTTCTTC
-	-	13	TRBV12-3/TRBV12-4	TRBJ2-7	CASSLLPHYEQYF	TGTGCCAGCAGTTTACTGCCCCACTACGAGCAGTACTTC
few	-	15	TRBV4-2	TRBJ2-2	CASSQGQGGGGELFF	TGTGCCAGCAGCCAAGGACAGGGAGGAGGTGGGGAGCTGTTTTTT
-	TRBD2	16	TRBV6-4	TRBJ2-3	CASSGLAGGPPDTQYF	TGTGCCAGCAGCGGACTAGCGGGGGGGCCCCCAGATACGCAGTATTTT
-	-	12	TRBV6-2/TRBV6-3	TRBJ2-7	CASSYPLYEQYF	TGTGCCAGCAGTTACCCCCTCTACGAGCAGTACTTC
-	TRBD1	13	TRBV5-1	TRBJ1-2	CASSLGTGGGYTF	TGCGCCAGCAGCTTGGGGACAGGGGGTGGCTACACCTTC
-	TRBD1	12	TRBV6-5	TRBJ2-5	CATQDRVETQYF	TGTGCCACCCAAGACAGGGTGGAGACCCAGTACTTC
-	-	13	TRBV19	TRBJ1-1	CASKAQGNTEAFF	TGTGCCAGTAAAGCCCAGGGGAACACTGAAGCTTTCTTT
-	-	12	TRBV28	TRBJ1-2	CASTSTLYGYTF	TGTGCCAGCACGAGTACCCTCTATGGCTACACCTTC
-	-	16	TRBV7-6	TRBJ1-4	CASSLGSPPTNEKLFF	TGTGCCAGCAGCTTAGGGTCCCCACCAACTAATGAAAAACTGTTTTTT